This is a list of T cell receptor beta chains from one sample in a study of blood T cells in healthy people across ages. One entry per CDR3 protein results from TCRdb running MiXCR on the 5' RACE reads. The table shows 1 million or so distinct CDR3 sequences, with around 43% occurring only once. The sequenced material came from blood. The receptors shown here come from a woman in her sixties in good health. CDR3s include the opening cysteine and the closing phenylalanine or tryptophan. The D gene is left open where the match is weak. Expanded clones get a size class; other rows say once, few or many, or leave the size out.

cdr3_length | j_call | v_call | clone_size | d_call | cdr3_aa | cdr3_nt
13 | TRBJ2-5 | TRBV20-1 | few | . | CSGEDAGLETQYF | TGCAGTGGCGAGGACGCGGGGCTTGAGACCCAGTACTTC
14 | TRBJ2-5 | TRBV5-1 | . | . | CASGLEGYQETQYF | TGCGCCAGCGGCTTGGAAGGGTACCAAGAGACCCAGTACTTC
16 | TRBJ2-7 | TRBV20-1 | . | . | CSARILSRETLYEQYF | TGCAGTGCCCGTATTCTCTCCCGCGAAACACTCTACGAGCAGTACTTC
15 | TRBJ1-5 | TRBV27 | . | . | CASSPGSLGNQPQHF | TGTGCCAGCAGTCCCGGTTCCCTGGGGAATCAGCCCCAGCATTTT
13 | TRBJ1-4 | TRBV7-9 | few | . | CASSFGSIEKLFF | TGTGCCAGCAGCTTTGGATCGATAGAAAAACTGTTTTTT
15 | TRBJ2-7 | TRBV4-1 | . | . | CASSHETRHSYEQYF | TGCGCCAGCAGCCACGAGACCAGACACTCCTACGAGCAGTACTTC
17 | TRBJ2-1 | TRBV5-1 | few | TRBD2 | CASSLFVSGSSYNEQFF | TGCGCCAGCAGCTTGTTTGTTAGCGGGAGCTCCTACAATGAGCAGTTCTTC
14 | TRBJ2-7 | TRBV7-6 | many | . | CASSLMASSYEQYF | TGTGCCAGCAGCTTAATGGCAAGCTCCTACGAGCAGTACTTC
13 | TRBJ1-6 | TRBV6-6 | few | . | CASIPGMGSPLHF | TGTGCCAGCATCCCAGGGATGGGTTCACCCCTCCACTTT
14 | TRBJ2-1 | TRBV2 | . | . | CASSGDLTYNEQFF | TGTGCCAGCAGTGGGGACCTCACATACAATGAGCAGTTCTTC
16 | TRBJ2-5 | TRBV5-5 | . | . | CASSLGAGFPWETQYF | TGTGCCAGCAGCTTGGGGGCGGGGTTCCCTTGGGAGACCCAGTACTTC
15 | TRBJ1-2 | TRBV28 | . | . | CASSELGRTPRGYTF | TGTGCCAGCAGCGAGCTTGGGCGCACTCCTCGAGGCTACACCTTC
14 | TRBJ2-1 | TRBV29-1 | . | TRBD1 | CSVTTGAVYNEQFF | TGCAGCGTCACGACAGGGGCCGTCTACAATGAGCAGTTCTTC
14 | TRBJ1-4 | TRBV6-5 | . | . | CASSSPGLNEKLFF | TGTGCCAGCAGTTCCCCGGGCCTTAATGAAAAACTGTTTTTT
14 | TRBJ2-7 | TRBV5-6 | . | TRBD1 | CASSRTGLSYEQYF | TGTGCCAGCAGCCGGACAGGGTTGTCCTACGAGCAGTACTTC
17 | TRBJ2-3 | TRBV7-2 | . | TRBD2 | CASSPTSGRKAEDTQYF | TGTGCCAGCAGCCCAACTAGCGGGAGGAAAGCGGAAGATACGCAGTATTTT
18 | TRBJ2-7 | TRBV3-1 | few | TRBD2 | CASSQRFGGREGPYEQYF | TGTGCCAGCAGCCAACGATTTGGAGGGCGGGAGGGCCCCTACGAGCAGTACTTC
14 | TRBJ1-5 | TRBV7-8 | . | . | CASSLGGNNQPQHF | TGTGCCAGCAGCTTAGGAGGGAACAATCAGCCCCAGCATTTT
14 | TRBJ1-1 | TRBV6-5 | . | . | CASSPPGYNTEAFF | TGTGCCAGCAGCCCACCGGGCTACAACACTGAAGCTTTCTTT
15 | TRBJ2-5 | TRBV28 | few | TRBD2 | CASLGLAGLQETQYF | TGTGCCAGCCTGGGACTAGCGGGTTTACAAGAGACCCAGTACTTC
12 | TRBJ2-7 | TRBV11-2 | few | . | CASSFGLHEQYF | TGTGCCAGCAGCTTCGGTCTCCACGAGCAGTACTTC
15 | TRBJ1-4 | TRBV5-5 | . | . | CASSLDAEQGEKLFF | TGTGCCAGCAGCTTGGATGCCGAGCAGGGGGAAAAACTGTTTTTT
20 | TRBJ2-7 | TRBV6-2/TRBV6-3 | few | TRBD2 | CASSSGLAGGYLPRSYEQYF | TGTGCCAGCAGTTCGGGACTAGCGGGAGGGTACCTTCCCCGCTCCTACGAGCAGTACTTC
15 | TRBJ2-1 | TRBV9 | . | . | CASSVEADAYNEQFF | TGTGCCAGCAGCGTAGAAGCCGATGCCTACAATGAGCAGTTCTTC
13 | TRBJ2-1 | TRBV27 | . | TRBD2 | CASRLPGTTEQFF | TGTGCCAGCAGACTCCCAGGGACTACTGAGCAGTTCTTC
13 | TRBJ2-7 | TRBV24-1 | . | . | CATSEAGNNEQYF | TGTGCCACCAGTGAGGCCGGCAACAATGAGCAGTACTTC
13 | TRBJ2-7 | TRBV27 | once | TRBD1 | CASRFRTGYEQYF | TGTGCCAGCAGATTCAGGACAGGCTACGAGCAGTACTTC
13 | TRBJ2-5 | TRBV30 | . | . | CAVKTAYQETQYF | TGTGCCGTTAAAACGGCGTACCAAGAGACCCAGTACTTC
15 | TRBJ1-5 | TRBV7-2 | few | TRBD1 | CASSFPGTGGQPQHF | TGTGCCAGCAGCTTTCCCGGGACAGGGGGTCAGCCCCAGCATTTT
14 | TRBJ2-1 | TRBV2 | . | TRBD2 | CASRGTSVGNEQFF | TGTGCCAGCAGAGGGACTAGCGTGGGCAATGAGCAGTTCTTC
16 | TRBJ2-1 | TRBV5-5 | . | . | CASSLGFRVSYNEQFF | TGTGCCAGCAGCTTGGGTTTCAGGGTCTCCTACAATGAGCAGTTCTTC
16 | TRBJ2-1 | TRBV5-5 | . | TRBD1 | CASSSDTGQPYNEQFF | TGTGCCAGCAGTAGTGATACGGGACAGCCCTACAATGAGCAGTTCTTC
14 | TRBJ2-2 | TRBV27 | . | TRBD1 | CASKRQGGTGELFF | TGTGCCAGCAAAAGACAGGGGGGGACCGGGGAGCTGTTTTTT
13 | TRBJ2-7 | TRBV2 | . | . | CASSDGSTYEQYF | TGTGCCAGCAGTGACGGCAGTACCTACGAGCAGTACTTC
15 | TRBJ2-2 | TRBV5-1 | . | . | CASSPREAGTGELFF | TGCGCCAGCAGCCCGAGGGAGGCAGGCACCGGGGAGCTGTTTTTT
17 | TRBJ2-5 | TRBV15 | few | TRBD2 | CATSREGLAGHQETQYF | TGTGCCACCAGCAGAGAGGGACTAGCGGGTCACCAAGAGACCCAGTACTTC
21 | TRBJ2-6 | TRBV29-1 | many | TRBD1 | CSVLSFFPGTGSKGGANVLTF | TGCAGCGTCTTATCGTTCTTTCCCGGGACAGGGAGTAAAGGTGGGGCCAACGTCCTGACTTTC
14 | TRBJ1-2 | TRBV18 | . | . | CASSRGASNYGYTF | TGTGCCAGCTCACGCGGGGCCAGTAACTATGGCTACACCTTC
13 | TRBJ2-4 | TRBV20-1 | few | TRBD2 | CSARKREMGEQYF | TGCAGTGCTAGGAAGCGGGAGATGGGTGAGCAGTACTTC
14 | TRBJ2-6 | TRBV6-5 | . | . | CASTTNSGANVLTF | TGTGCCAGCACCACCAACTCTGGGGCCAACGTCCTGACTTTC
14 | TRBJ1-1 | TRBV28 | . | TRBD1 | CASSQGAGNTEAFF | TGTGCCAGCAGTCAGGGGGCTGGAAACACTGAAGCTTTCTTT
15 | TRBJ2-4 | TRBV9 | . | . | CASSPASVPKNIQYF | TGTGCCAGCAGCCCAGCATCTGTGCCCAAAAACATTCAGTACTTC
17 | TRBJ2-6 | TRBV12-3/TRBV12-4 | few | TRBD1 | CASTSDRDLSGANVLTF | TGTGCCAGCACCTCGGACAGGGATCTCTCTGGGGCCAACGTCCTGACTTTC
16 | TRBJ2-3 | TRBV11-2 | few | TRBD2 | CASSLAFSGTTDTQYF | TGTGCCAGCAGCTTAGCTTTTAGCGGGACCACAGATACGCAGTATTTT
12 | TRBJ2-7 | TRBV27 | . | . | CASVDSTYEQYF | TGTGCCAGTGTTGACAGCACCTACGAGCAGTACTTC
16 | TRBJ2-3 | TRBV2 | once | . | CASSVLPIASTDTQYF | TGTGCCAGCAGTGTGCTACCCATTGCTAGCACAGATACGCAGTATTTT
12 | TRBJ1-6 | TRBV6-1 | . | . | CASRAPGSPLHF | TGTGCCAGCAGAGCCCCCGGTTCACCCCTCCACTTT
14 | TRBJ2-3 | TRBV12-3/TRBV12-4 | . | . | CASSVPFGTDTQYF | TGTGCCAGCAGTGTTCCCTTTGGCACAGATACGCAGTATTTT
14 | TRBJ2-7 | TRBV28 | . | . | CASSFFTGNYEQYF | TGTGCCAGCAGTTTTTTTACAGGGAACTACGAGCAGTACTTC
13 | TRBJ2-5 | TRBV12-3/TRBV12-4 | . | . | CASSVDPRTTQYF | TGTGCCAGCAGTGTAGACCCTCGGACGACCCAGTACTTC
13 | TRBJ1-2 | TRBV2 | many | . | CASSEEEADGYTF | TGTGCCAGCAGTGAAGAGGAGGCAGATGGCTACACCTTC
16 | TRBJ2-7 | TRBV5-6 | . | TRBD2 | CASSYRTSGRVHEQYF | TGTGCCAGCAGCTACCGGACTAGCGGAAGAGTCCACGAGCAGTACTTC